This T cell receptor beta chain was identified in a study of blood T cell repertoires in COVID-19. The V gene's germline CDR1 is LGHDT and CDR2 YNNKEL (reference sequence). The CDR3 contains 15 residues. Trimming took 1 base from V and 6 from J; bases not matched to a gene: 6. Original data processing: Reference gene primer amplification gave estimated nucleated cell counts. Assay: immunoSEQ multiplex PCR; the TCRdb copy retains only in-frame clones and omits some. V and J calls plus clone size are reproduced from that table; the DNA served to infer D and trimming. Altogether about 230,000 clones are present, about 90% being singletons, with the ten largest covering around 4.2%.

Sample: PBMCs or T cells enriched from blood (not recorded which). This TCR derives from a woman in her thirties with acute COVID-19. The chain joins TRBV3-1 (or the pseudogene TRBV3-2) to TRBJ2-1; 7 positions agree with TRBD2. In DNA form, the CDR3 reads TGTGCCAGCAGCCAAGGGGGGGGAGCGGGCAATGAGCAGTTCTTC. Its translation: CASSQGGGAGNEQFF.